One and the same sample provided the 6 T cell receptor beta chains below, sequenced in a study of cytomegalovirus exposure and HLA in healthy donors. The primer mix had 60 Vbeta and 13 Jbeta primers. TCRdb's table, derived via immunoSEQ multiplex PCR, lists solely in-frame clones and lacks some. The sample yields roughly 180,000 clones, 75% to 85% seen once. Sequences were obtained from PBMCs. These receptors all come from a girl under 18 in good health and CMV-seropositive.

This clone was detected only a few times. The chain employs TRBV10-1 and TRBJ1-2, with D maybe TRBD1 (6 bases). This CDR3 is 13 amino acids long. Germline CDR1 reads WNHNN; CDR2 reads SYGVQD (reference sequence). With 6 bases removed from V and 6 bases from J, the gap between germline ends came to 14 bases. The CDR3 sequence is CASSPDRVHGYTF. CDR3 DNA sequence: TGCGCCAGCAGCCCGGACAGAGTGCATGGCTACACCTTC.

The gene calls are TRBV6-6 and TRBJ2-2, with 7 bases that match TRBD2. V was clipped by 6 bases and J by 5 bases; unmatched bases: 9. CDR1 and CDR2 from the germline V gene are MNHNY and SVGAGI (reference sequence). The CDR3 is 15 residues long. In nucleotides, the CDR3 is TGTGCCAGCAGCCCGAGCGGGGCGGGGACCGGGGAGCTGTTTTTT. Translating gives CASSPSGAGTGELFF.

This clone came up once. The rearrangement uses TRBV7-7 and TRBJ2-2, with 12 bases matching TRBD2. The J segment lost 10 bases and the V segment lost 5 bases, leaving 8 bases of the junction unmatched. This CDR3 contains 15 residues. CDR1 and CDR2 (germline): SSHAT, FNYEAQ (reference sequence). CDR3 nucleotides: TGTGCCAGCAGCCCAAGGACTAGCGGGGCCGTGGAGCTGTTTTTT. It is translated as CASSPRTSGAVELFF.

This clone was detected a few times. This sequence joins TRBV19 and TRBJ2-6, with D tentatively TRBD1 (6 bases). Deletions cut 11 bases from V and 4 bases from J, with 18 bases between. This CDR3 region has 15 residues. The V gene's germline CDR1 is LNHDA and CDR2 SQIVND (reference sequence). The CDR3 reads CASKPRGEGANVLTF. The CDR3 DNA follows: TGTGCCTCCAAGCCCAGGGGAGAGGGGGCCAACGTCCTGACTTTC.

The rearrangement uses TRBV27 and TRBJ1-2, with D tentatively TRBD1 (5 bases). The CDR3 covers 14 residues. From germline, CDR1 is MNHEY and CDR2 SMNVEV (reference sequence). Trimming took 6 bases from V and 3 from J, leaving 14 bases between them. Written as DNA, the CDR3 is TGTGCCAGCAGGCTGACAGCCCTCGACTATGGCTACACCTTC. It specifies CASRLTALDYGYTF.

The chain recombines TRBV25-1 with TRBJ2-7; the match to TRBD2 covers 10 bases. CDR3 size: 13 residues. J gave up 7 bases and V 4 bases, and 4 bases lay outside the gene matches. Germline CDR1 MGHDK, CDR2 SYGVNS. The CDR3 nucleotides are TGTGCCAGCAGTGTAAGCGGGGGGGGTGAGCAGTACTTC. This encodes CASSVSGGGEQYF.